What follows describes a single T cell receptor (beta chain). In the authors' methods: Filtering differed for immunoSEQ, which gave only junction sequences without quality scores. Only in-frame clones appear in the TCRdb table, and some are missing; sequencing was by immunoSEQ multiplex PCR. V, J and clone size derive from that table, while D and trimming were established from the DNA sequence. The profile covers 2 million to 2.5 million clones, with roughly 95% appearing a single time and 0.13% taken by the ten largest. This sample is part of a study of shared clonotypes between healthy human individuals. The sequence was collected from a man aged 18 to 35 in good health. Specimen: naive CD4+ T cells sorted from blood. Subset indicated: CD45RA+ positively selected.

The CDR3 DNA reads TGTGCCACCCGATGGGGCACTAATGAAAAACTGTTTTTT. Amino acid sequence: CATRWGTNEKLFF. The chain employs TRBV28 and TRBJ1-4, with D perhaps matching TRBD1 (5 bases). This CDR3 comprises 13 residues. CDR1 MDHEN and CDR2 SYDVKM come from the germline V gene. Trimming shortened V by 10 bases and J by 2 bases, and 11 bases separated the two germline ends.